A selection of T cell receptor beta chains follows, all from one sample in a study of shared clonotypes between healthy human individuals. Produced via immunoSEQ multiplex PCR; TCRdb's table is partial and in-frame only. This sample has about 480,000 clones, with roughly 78% found just once. The sequenced sample consisted of PBMCs. All receptors derive from a woman aged 40-49 years in good health. Some clones in this sample may be carry-over from other donors' samples. Both conserved end residues are part of each CDR3. The D gene is left open where the match is weak. Size tells how often a clone was seen (once, few, many) or the class of an expanded clone, and some rows leave it out.

TRBV7-9	TRBJ2-1	-	-	TGTGCCAGCAGCTTTAGCCAGGTGACGAATGAGCAGTTCTTC	CASSFSQVTNEQFF
TRBV6-5	TRBJ1-2	-	TRBD1	TGTGCCAGCTCCCGACAGGGCCTCTATGGCTACACCTTC	CASSRQGLYGYTF
TRBV10-1	TRBJ2-3	-	-	TGCGCCAGCAGTGATTACACAGATACGCAGTATTTT	CASSDYTDTQYF
TRBV7-2	TRBJ1-5	-	-	TGTGCCAGCAGCTTAGAAAATCAGCCCCAGCATTTT	CASSLENQPQHF
TRBV19	TRBJ2-2	few	-	TGTGCCAGTGGGTGGAACACCGGGGAGCTGTTTTTT	CASGWNTGELFF
TRBV2	TRBJ2-2	-	TRBD2	TGTGCCAGCAGGCGACTAGCGGGAGGGCCCGGGGAGCTGTTTTTT	CASRRLAGGPGELFF
TRBV11-3	TRBJ2-7	-	-	TGTGCCAGCAGTTATACGGCGACCTACGAGCAGTACTTC	CASSYTATYEQYF
TRBV29-1	TRBJ1-2	once	-	TGCAGCGTTAGTTCCGGTGGCTACACCTTC	CSVSSGGYTF
TRBV18	TRBJ2-7	once	TRBD1	TGTGCCAGCTCACCACCACTTTTTATAGGGACAGGGGGCTCCTACGAGCAGTACTTC	CASSPPLFIGTGGSYEQYF
TRBV5-4	TRBJ2-7	-	TRBD2	TGTGCCAGCAGCTCCCGATCAGCGGGGGAGCAGGGCTACGAGCAGTACTTC	CASSSRSAGEQGYEQYF
TRBV7-3	TRBJ1-3	-	-	TGTGCCAGCAGCTTAGGCCAGGTCTCAGCTGGAAACACCATATATTTT	CASSLGQVSAGNTIYF
TRBV29-1	TRBJ1-2	once	-	TGCAGCGTTGTTGCAGGGGTCCCTAATGGCTACACCTTC	CSVVAGVPNGYTF
TRBV5-1	TRBJ2-2	-	TRBD2	TGCGCCAGCAGCCCGACTAGCGGAAACACCGGGGAGCTGTTTTTT	CASSPTSGNTGELFF
TRBV7-3	TRBJ2-3	-	-	TGTGCCAGCAGCACGGGACTTAGCACAGATACGCAGTATTTT	CASSTGLSTDTQYF
TRBV25-1	TRBJ1-1	-	-	TGTGCCAGCAGGGAGGGTGGGGCGGCCACTGAAGCTTTCTTT	CASREGGAATEAFF
TRBV7-9	TRBJ2-2	-	-	TGTGCCAGCAGCTTGGCACAGGGTCATACCGGGGAGCTGTTTTTT	CASSLAQGHTGELFF
TRBV28	TRBJ1-5	few	TRBD1	TGTGCCAGCTGTCCGGGACAGGGTGACCAGCCCCAGCATTTT	CASCPGQGDQPQHF
TRBV28	TRBJ2-3	-	TRBD2	TGTGCCAGCGAGAAGCGGGAGGCGGGGGATACGCAGTATTTT	CASEKREAGDTQYF
TRBV4-2	TRBJ1-2	-	TRBD1	TGTGCCAGCAGCGATTTGGGACAGGGATTGAACTATGGCTACACCTTC	CASSDLGQGLNYGYTF
TRBV27	TRBJ2-1	-	TRBD2	TGTGCCAGCAGTTTAGCGAGCGGGAGGATCCACAATGAGCAGTTCTTC	CASSLASGRIHNEQFF
TRBV28	TRBJ2-1	-	TRBD2	TGTGCCAGCAGTTCTAGCGGGAGGGGTTTCTACAATGAGCAGTTCTTC	CASSSSGRGFYNEQFF
TRBV7-9	TRBJ2-2	-	-	TGTGCCAGCAGCTTAGGGGGCGGATCGAACACCGGGGAGCTGTTTTTT	CASSLGGGSNTGELFF
TRBV7-9	TRBJ2-2	-	-	TGTGCCAGCAGCTTCGGCAGGGGTACCGGGGAGCTGTTTTTT	CASSFGRGTGELFF
TRBV5-1	TRBJ2-7	-	TRBD1	TGCGCCAGCAGCCCTGGACAGGGAGTCTTTGGCGCCTACGAGCAGTACTTC	CASSPGQGVFGAYEQYF
TRBV5-1	TRBJ2-2	-	-	TGCGCCAGCAGCTTCTTTGGGACGAACACCGGGGAGCTGTTTTTT	CASSFFGTNTGELFF
TRBV10-2	TRBJ2-7	-	TRBD2	TGCGCCAGCACTATGACTAGCGGGAGCTCCTACGAGCAGTACTTC	CASTMTSGSSYEQYF
TRBV29-1	TRBJ2-7	-	-	TGCAGCGTTGGGCCAGACTACGAGCAGTACTTC	CSVGPDYEQYF
TRBV27	TRBJ1-1	-	TRBD1	TGTGCCAGCAGTACCCGGACAGGGGGAGGTAGGAATGAAGCTTTCTTT	CASSTRTGGGRNEAFF
TRBV5-1	TRBJ2-1	-	TRBD1	TGCGCCAGCAGCTGGGGACAGGGCAGGAATGAGCAGTTCTTC	CASSWGQGRNEQFF
TRBV2	TRBJ2-7	-	TRBD2	TGTGCCAGCAGTGAATCTTGGGCTAGCGGGATCTCCTACGAGCAGTACTTC	CASSESWASGISYEQYF
TRBV28	TRBJ1-2	-	TRBD1	TGTGCCAGCAGACTAACAGGGGAAGGCTATGGCTACACCTTC	CASRLTGEGYGYTF
TRBV5-1	TRBJ2-1	-	-	TGCGCCAGCAGCTTGGCCGTACCACTCTACAATGAGCAGTTCTTC	CASSLAVPLYNEQFF
TRBV11-1	TRBJ1-1	few	-	TGTGCCAGCAGCTTCTCGGATCAGACTGAAGCTTTCTTT	CASSFSDQTEAFF
TRBV4-2	TRBJ2-3	many	-	TGTGCCAGCAGCCAAGATTGGGGAACTACGCAGTATTTT	CASSQDWGTTQYF
TRBV19	TRBJ2-3	-	TRBD2	TGTGCCAGTAGTGCCCGACTAGCGGGCCGCACAGATACGCAGTATTTT	CASSARLAGRTDTQYF
TRBV7-2	TRBJ2-1	-	TRBD1	TGTGCCAGCAACTCCCGGGACAGGGGGATGGGTGAGCAGTTCTTC	CASNSRDRGMGEQFF
TRBV4-1	TRBJ2-3	-	TRBD2	TGCGCCAGCAGCCGATACTCTAGCGGGAGAATGGGAGATACGCAGTATTTT	CASSRYSSGRMGDTQYF
TRBV7-6	TRBJ2-7	-	TRBD2	TGTGCCAGCAGCCACACTAGCGGAGGTTCCTACGAGCAGTACTTC	CASSHTSGGSYEQYF
TRBV5-1	TRBJ2-2	-	-	TGCGCCAGCAGCTTCACAGCGGCCGTGAACACCGGGGAGCTGTTTTTT	CASSFTAAVNTGELFF
TRBV30	TRBJ2-7	-	TRBD2	TGTGCCTGGAGACGCGGGAGTAACTACGAGCAGTACTTC	CAWRRGSNYEQYF
TRBV10-3	TRBJ2-2	few	-	TGTGCCATCAGTGATGACAGGAACACCGGGGAGCTGTTTTTT	CAISDDRNTGELFF
TRBV5-1	TRBJ2-1	-	TRBD1	TGCGCCAGCAGCTTGGCCGGGACAGTTAACAATGAGCAGTTCTTC	CASSLAGTVNNEQFF
TRBV11-2	TRBJ2-3	-	-	TGTGCCAGCAGCCATAGGGTGAGCACAGATACGCAGTATTTT	CASSHRVSTDTQYF
TRBV29-1	TRBJ2-7	-	TRBD2	TGCAGCGTCGCCGGGGGGGGGACTAGCGGATACGAGCAGTACTTC	CSVAGGGTSGYEQYF
TRBV4-1	TRBJ2-7	-	TRBD1	TGCGCCAGCAGCCTGACAGGGACCCCCTCCTACGAGCAGTACTTC	CASSLTGTPSYEQYF
TRBV7-7	TRBJ2-1	-	TRBD2	TGTGCTAGCAGCTCGGGGGGGACTGGGGAGCAGTTCTTC	CASSSGGTGEQFF
TRBV18	TRBJ1-1	-	TRBD1	TGTGCCAGCTCTCCGGACAGGGACACTGAAGCTTTCTTT	CASSPDRDTEAFF
TRBV6-1	TRBJ2-7	-	-	TGTGCCAGCAGTGAACGGTCAGGTTTTTCCTACGAGCAGTACTTC	CASSERSGFSYEQYF
TRBV4-1	TRBJ2-7	-	-	TGCGCCAGCAGCCAAGGGGCAGGAAAGGCCTACGAGCAGTACTTC	CASSQGAGKAYEQYF
TRBV5-4	TRBJ1-1	-	TRBD1	TGTGCCAGCAGCCTCCGGGACAGGGGGCGCTTGGGCACTGAAGCTTTCTTT	CASSLRDRGRLGTEAFF
TRBV5-1	TRBJ2-7	-	-	TGCGCCAGCAGCTTGGGCGACGGTTCTAATTCCTACGAGCAGTACTTC	CASSLGDGSNSYEQYF
TRBV5-1	TRBJ2-4	-	TRBD1	TGCGCCAGCAGCTGGGACAGGGGGGACATTCAGTACTTC	CASSWDRGDIQYF
TRBV7-9	TRBJ2-2	-	-	TGTGCCAGCAGCTTAGCGCTCGCCACCGGGGAGCTGTTTTTT	CASSLALATGELFF
TRBV6-5	TRBJ1-1	-	-	TGTGCCAGCAGCTCACAGGGATGGAACACTGAAGCTTTCTTT	CASSSQGWNTEAFF
TRBV30	TRBJ1-5	few	-	TGTGCCTGGAGTGTCCCGCGTACGGGGAGCAATCAGCCCCAGCATTTT	CAWSVPRTGSNQPQHF
TRBV5-8	TRBJ2-1	-	-	TGTGCCAGCAGCTTGGCCGGCAATGAGCAGTTCTTC	CASSLAGNEQFF
TRBV6-1	TRBJ1-1	-	-	TGTGCCACCATAAAGTACGGAGTAGAAGCTTTCTTT	CATIKYGVEAFF
TRBV7-2	TRBJ2-3	-	TRBD2	TGTGCCAGCAGCCTCTCTAGCGGGAGCGCAGATACGCAGTATTTT	CASSLSSGSADTQYF
TRBV28	TRBJ2-2	once	TRBD1	TGTGCCAGCACGCACAGGGGGCTGTACACCGGGGAGCTGTTTTTT	CASTHRGLYTGELFF
TRBV11-1	TRBJ2-1	-	TRBD1	TGTGCCAGCAGCTTATCCCCCGGGACAGGGTATGAGCAGTTCTTC	CASSLSPGTGYEQFF